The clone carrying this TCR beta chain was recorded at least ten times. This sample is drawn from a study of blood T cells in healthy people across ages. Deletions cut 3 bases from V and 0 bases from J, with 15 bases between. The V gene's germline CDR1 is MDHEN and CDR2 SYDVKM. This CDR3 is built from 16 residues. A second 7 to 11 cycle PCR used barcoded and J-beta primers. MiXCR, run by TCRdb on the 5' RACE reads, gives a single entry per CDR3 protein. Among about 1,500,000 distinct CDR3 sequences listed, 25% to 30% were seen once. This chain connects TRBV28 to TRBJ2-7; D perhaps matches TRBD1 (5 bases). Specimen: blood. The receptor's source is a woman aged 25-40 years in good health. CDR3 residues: CASSLVTVLFSYEQYF. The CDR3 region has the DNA TGTGCCAGCAGTTTGGTGACAGTCTTATTCTCCTACGAGCAGTACTTC.